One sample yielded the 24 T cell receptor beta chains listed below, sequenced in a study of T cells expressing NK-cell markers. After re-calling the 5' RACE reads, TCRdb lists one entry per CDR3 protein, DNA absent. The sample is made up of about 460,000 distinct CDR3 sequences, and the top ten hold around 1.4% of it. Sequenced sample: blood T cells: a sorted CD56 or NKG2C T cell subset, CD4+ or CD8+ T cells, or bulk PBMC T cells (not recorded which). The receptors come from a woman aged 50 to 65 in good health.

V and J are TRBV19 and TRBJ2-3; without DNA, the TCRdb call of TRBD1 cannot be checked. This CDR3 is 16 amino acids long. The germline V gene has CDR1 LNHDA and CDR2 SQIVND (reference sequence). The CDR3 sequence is CASSPRAAWSTDTQYF.

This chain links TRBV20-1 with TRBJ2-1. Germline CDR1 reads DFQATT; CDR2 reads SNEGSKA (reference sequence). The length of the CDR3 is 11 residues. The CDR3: CSAYPYNEQFF.

The CDR3 loop reads CGIGSFQSDTYEQYF. The chain links TRBV2 to TRBJ2-7; TCRdb's D gene call, TRBD2, goes unchecked for lack of DNA. CDR3 length equals 15 residues. Germline loops: CDR1 SNHLY, CDR2 FYNNEI.

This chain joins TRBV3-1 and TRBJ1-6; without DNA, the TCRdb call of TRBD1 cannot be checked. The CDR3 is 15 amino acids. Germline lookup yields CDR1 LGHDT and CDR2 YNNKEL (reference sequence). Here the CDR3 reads CASRSQGTFNSPLHF.

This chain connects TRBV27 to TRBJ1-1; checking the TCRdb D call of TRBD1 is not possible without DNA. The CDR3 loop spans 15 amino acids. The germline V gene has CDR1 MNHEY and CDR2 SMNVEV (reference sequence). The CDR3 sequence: CASTSWGRLNTEAFF.

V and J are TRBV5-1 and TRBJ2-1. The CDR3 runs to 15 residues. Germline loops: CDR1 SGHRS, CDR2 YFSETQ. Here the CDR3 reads CASSRDGSTYNEQFF.

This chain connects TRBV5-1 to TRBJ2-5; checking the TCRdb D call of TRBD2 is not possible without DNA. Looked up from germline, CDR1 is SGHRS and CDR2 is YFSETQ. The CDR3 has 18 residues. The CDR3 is CASSLSPLAGLGQETQYF.

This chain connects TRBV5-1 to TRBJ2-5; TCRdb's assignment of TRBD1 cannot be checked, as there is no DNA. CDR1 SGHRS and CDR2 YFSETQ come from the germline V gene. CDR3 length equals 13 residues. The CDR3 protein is CASSPVGGETQYF. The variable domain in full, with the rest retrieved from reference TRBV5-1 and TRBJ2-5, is KAGVTQTPRYLIKTRGQQVTLSCSPISGHRSVSWYQQTPGQGLQFLFEYFSETQRNKGNFPGRFSGRQFSNSRSEMNVSTLELGDSALYLCASSPVGGETQYFGPGTRLLVL.

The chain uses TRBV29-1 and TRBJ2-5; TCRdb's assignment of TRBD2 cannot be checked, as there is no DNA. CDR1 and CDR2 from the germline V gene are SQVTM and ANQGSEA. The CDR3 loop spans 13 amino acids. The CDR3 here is CSVGSVSGETQYF.

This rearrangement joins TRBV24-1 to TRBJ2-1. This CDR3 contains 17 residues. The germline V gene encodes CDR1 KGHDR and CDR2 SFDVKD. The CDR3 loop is CATSDSWTLGPYNEQFF.

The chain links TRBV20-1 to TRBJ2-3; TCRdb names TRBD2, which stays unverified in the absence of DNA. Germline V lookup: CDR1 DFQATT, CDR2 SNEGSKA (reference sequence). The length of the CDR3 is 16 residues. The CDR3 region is CSASRPGLAGPDTQYF.

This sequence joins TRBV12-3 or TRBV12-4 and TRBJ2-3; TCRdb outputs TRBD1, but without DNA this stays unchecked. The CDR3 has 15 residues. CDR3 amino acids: CASQPGHTSTDTQYF.

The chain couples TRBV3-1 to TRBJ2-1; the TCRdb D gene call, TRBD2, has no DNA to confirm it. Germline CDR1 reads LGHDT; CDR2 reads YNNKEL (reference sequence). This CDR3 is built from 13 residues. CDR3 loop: CASSQVLAGGQFF.

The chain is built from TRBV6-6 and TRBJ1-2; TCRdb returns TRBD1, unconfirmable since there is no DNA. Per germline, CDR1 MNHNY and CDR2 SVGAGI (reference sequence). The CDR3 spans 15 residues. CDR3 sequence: CASSDRTGANYGYTF.

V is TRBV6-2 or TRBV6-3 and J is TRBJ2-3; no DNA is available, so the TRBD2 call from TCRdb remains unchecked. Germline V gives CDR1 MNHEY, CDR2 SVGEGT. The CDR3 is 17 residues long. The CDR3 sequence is CASSPEEAGGSTDTQYF.

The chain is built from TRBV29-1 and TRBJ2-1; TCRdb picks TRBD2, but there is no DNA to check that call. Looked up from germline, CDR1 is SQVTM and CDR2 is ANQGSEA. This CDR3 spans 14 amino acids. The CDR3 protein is CSVSTSGANNEQFF.

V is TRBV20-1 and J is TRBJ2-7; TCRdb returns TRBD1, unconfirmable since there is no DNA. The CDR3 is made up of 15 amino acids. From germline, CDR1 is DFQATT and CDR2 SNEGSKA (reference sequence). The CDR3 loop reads CSARELRTGTYEQYF.

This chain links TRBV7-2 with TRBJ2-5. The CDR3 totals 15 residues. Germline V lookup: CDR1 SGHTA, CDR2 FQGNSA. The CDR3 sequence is CASRFNAGSQETQYF.

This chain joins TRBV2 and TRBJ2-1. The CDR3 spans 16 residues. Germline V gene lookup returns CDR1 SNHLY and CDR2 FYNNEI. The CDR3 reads CASSGGLAVRADEQFF.

The CDR3 sequence is CASSRTGGPYTQYF. The chain joins TRBV6-6 to TRBJ2-3; TCRdb returns TRBD1, unconfirmable since there is no DNA. Germline loops: CDR1 MNHNY, CDR2 SVGAGI (reference sequence). This CDR3 comprises 14 residues.

The CDR3 protein is CASSRTGVDTDTQYF. The chain has TRBV6-6 and TRBJ2-3; TCRdb's D call of TRBD1 is untestable without DNA. The germline gives CDR1 MNHNY, CDR2 SVGAGI (reference sequence). CDR3 length: 15 amino acids.

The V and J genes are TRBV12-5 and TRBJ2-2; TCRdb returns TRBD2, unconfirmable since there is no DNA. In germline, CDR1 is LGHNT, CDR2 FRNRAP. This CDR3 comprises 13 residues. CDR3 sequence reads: CASREAHTGELFF.

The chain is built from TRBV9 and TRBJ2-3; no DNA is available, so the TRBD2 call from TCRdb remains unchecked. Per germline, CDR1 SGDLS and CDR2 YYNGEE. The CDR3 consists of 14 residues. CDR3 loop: CASSVGLDGDTQYF.

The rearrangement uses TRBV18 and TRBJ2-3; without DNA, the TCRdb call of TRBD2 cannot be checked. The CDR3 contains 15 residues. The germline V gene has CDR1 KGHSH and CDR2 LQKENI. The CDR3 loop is CASSRAGDGADTQYF.